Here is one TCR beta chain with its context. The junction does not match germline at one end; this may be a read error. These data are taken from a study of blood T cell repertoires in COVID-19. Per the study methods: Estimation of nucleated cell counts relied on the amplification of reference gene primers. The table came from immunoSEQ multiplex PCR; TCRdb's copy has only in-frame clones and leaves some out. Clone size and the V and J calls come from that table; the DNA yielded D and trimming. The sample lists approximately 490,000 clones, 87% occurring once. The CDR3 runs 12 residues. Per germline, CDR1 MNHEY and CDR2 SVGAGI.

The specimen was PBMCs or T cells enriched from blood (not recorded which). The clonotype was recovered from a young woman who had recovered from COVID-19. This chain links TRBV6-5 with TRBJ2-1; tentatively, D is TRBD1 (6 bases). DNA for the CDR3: TGTGCCAGCAGTTATTCTGGACAGCCCACAGTCTTC. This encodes CASSYSGQPTVF.